Listed below are T cell receptor beta chains from one sample, sequenced in a study of shared clonotypes between healthy human individuals. Here immunoSEQ multiplex PCR was the method, and the copy in TCRdb shows in-frame clones only, minus some. The repertoire holds around 2,000,000 clones, with 85% to 95% as singletons. Sequenced: naive CD8+ T cells sorted from blood. These receptors were obtained from a young man in good health. The CDR3 runs from the conserved cysteine through the conserved F or W. A D gene is named only where the DNA matches it firmly. Size values are once, few and many counts, or a class for expanded clones, and some rows have none.

TRBJ2-3,.,TRBD1,TRBV6-5,CASSGTGGLDTQYF,TGTGCCAGCAGCGGGACAGGGGGGCTAGATACGCAGTATTTT
TRBJ2-7,.,.,TRBV5-6,CASSLAGQAHEQYF,TGTGCCAGCAGCTTGGCAGGCCAGGCCCACGAGCAGTACTTC
TRBJ1-4,once,.,TRBV5-6,CASSLASGAGVFF,TGTGCCAGCAGCCTAGCGTCGGGGGCTGGTGTGTTTTTT
TRBJ2-4,.,.,TRBV5-4,CASSFGKNIQYF,TGTGCCAGCAGCTTCGGGAAAAACATTCAGTACTTC
TRBJ1-1,.,.,TRBV6-5,CASSYSISGGDTEAFF,TGTGCCAGCAGTTACTCGATCAGTGGGGGCGACACTGAAGCTTTCTTT
TRBJ2-2,.,.,TRBV2,CASSGRSGELFF,TGTGCCAGCAGTGGGAGGTCCGGGGAGCTGTTTTTT
TRBJ2-7,few,TRBD2,TRBV9,CASSEGLAGYEQYF,TGTGCCAGCAGCGAGGGACTAGCGGGATACGAGCAGTACTTC
TRBJ2-1,.,TRBD2,TRBV27,CASSFSAGSYNEQFF,TGTGCCAGCAGTTTCTCAGCGGGGTCCTACAATGAGCAGTTCTTC
TRBJ1-5,once,.,TRBV10-3,CAISEWGLNQPQHF,TGTGCCATCAGTGAATGGGGGTTGAATCAGCCCCAGCATTTT
TRBJ2-5,.,TRBD2,TRBV7-6,CASSLADWISTGTSGSGETQYF,TGTGCCAGCAGCTTAGCGGACTGGATAAGTACCGGGACTAGCGGGAGTGGTGAGACCCAGTACTTC
TRBJ1-4,few,.,TRBV9,CASSVGGATNEKLFF,TGTGCCAGCAGCGTAGGAGGTGCAACTAATGAAAAACTGTTTTTT
TRBJ2-5,.,TRBD2,TRBV4-1,CASSQDGLVHQETQYF,TGCGCCAGCAGCCAAGATGGACTAGTACACCAAGAGACCCAGTACTTC
TRBJ2-5,.,TRBD1,TRBV19,CASSPDREGQETQYF,TGTGCCAGTAGCCCAGACAGGGAAGGACAAGAGACCCAGTACTTC
TRBJ1-6,.,.,TRBV6-6,CASSYSEGPAGSPLHF,TGTGCCAGCAGTTACTCCGAGGGTCCGGCTGGTTCACCCCTCCACTTT
TRBJ2-3,.,.,TRBV10-3,CATDGDTDTQYF,TGTGCCACGGACGGCGACACAGATACGCAGTATTTT
TRBJ2-3,.,.,TRBV7-3,CASSFIGAFKDTDTQYF,TGTGCCAGCAGTTTCATCGGGGCGTTTAAGGACACAGATACGCAGTATTTT
TRBJ2-3,.,.,TRBV25-1,CASSEGTDTQYF,TGTGCCAGCAGTGAAGGAACAGATACGCAGTATTTT
TRBJ2-7,.,.,TRBV4-1,CASSQRTESSYEQYF,TGCGCCAGCAGCCAACGGACAGAAAGCTCCTACGAGCAGTACTTC
TRBJ2-7,.,.,TRBV2,CASRWQGSTYEQYF,TGTGCCAGCCGGTGGCAGGGCAGCACCTACGAGCAGTACTTC
TRBJ2-7,.,.,TRBV9,CASSVADLGGEQYF,TGTGCCAGCAGCGTAGCGGACCTGGGGGGCGAGCAGTACTTC
TRBJ2-1,.,TRBD1,TRBV6-5,CASSRGQGAYNEQFF,TGTGCCAGCAGTCGGGGACAGGGGGCATATAATGAGCAGTTCTTC
TRBJ2-7,.,TRBD2,TRBV13,CASSSSTSGHYEQYF,TGTGCCAGCAGCTCCTCGACTAGCGGACACTACGAGCAGTACTTC
TRBJ2-5,.,.,TRBV27,CASSFRSAETQYF,TGTGCCAGCAGTTTTAGGTCTGCAGAGACCCAGTACTTC
TRBJ2-5,.,.,TRBV9,CASSVGTVPETQYF,TGTGCCAGCAGCGTCGGGACGGTGCCAGAGACCCAGTACTTC
TRBJ2-7,.,.,TRBV6-1,CASSDRITYEQYF,TGTGCCAGCAGTGACCGGATCACCTACGAGCAGTACTTC
TRBJ1-4,.,.,TRBV4-3,CASSQDRHDEKLFF,TGCGCCAGCAGCCAAGACCGACATGATGAAAAACTGTTTTTT
TRBJ2-7,.,.,TRBV12-5,CASGLPGVRVEQYF,TGTGCTAGTGGTTTGCCAGGTGTAAGGGTCGAGCAGTACTTC
TRBJ2-5,.,.,TRBV28,CASSLQGSPRETQYF,TGTGCCAGCAGTTTACAGGGGTCCCCGAGAGAGACCCAGTACTTC
TRBJ2-3,.,.,TRBV28,CASSLSQGRDTQYF,TGTGCCAGCAGTTTATCCCAGGGCAGGGATACGCAGTATTTT